A single sample is the source of the 15 T cell receptor beta chains below, sequenced in a study of CD8 T cells in ankylosing spondylitis. TCRdb reanalysed the 5' RACE reads using MiXCR and keeps one entry per CDR3 protein. The profile shows around 120,000 distinct CDR3 sequences, approximately 9.9% of them singletons. The source material was blood, either unsorted or a sorted T cell fraction (not recorded which). The source is a male donor with ankylosing spondylitis or in good health (not recorded which).

Only a few counts were recorded for this clonotype. The gene calls are TRBV5-5 and TRBJ2-7; unclear D gene. The CDR3 has 15 residues. The ends were cut back, 3 bases at V and 3 bases at J, with 16 bases in the middle. Germline values: CDR1 SGHKS, CDR2 YYEKEE (reference sequence). The CDR3 nucleotides read TGTGCCAGCAGCTCTTATTCCGAACGAAGCTACGAGCAGTACTTC. Its translation: CASSSYSERSYEQYF.

This clonotype was recorded at least ten times. The rearrangement links TRBV12-3 or TRBV12-4 to TRBJ1-1, with 8 bases fitting TRBD1. The CDR3 extends over 14 amino acids. V dropped 5 bases and J dropped 5; count of bases not matched to a gene: 7. CDR3 residues: CASSSRTGRTEAFF. For the CDR3, the DNA is TGTGCCAGCAGTAGCCGGACAGGGCGGACTGAAGCTTTCTTT.

This clonotype appeared a few times. The V call is TRBV20-1, the J call TRBJ2-1, with 7 bases matching TRBD1. The CDR3 runs 14 residues. V lost 6 bases, J lost 2 bases, and 7 bases stayed unmatched. CDR1 is DFQATT, CDR2 SNEGSKA, per germline (reference sequence). The CDR3 loop is CSANTGVTYNEQFF. In DNA, the CDR3 is TGCAGTGCCAATACAGGGGTCACCTACAATGAGCAGTTCTTC.

In its sample, this clonotype was seen many times. The rearrangement links TRBV12-3 or TRBV12-4 to TRBJ2-7, with D perhaps TRBD1 (6 bases). CDR3 size: 13 residues. With 1 base removed from V and 7 bases from J, the gap between germline ends came to 11 bases. CDR3 coding DNA: TGTGCCAGCAGTTTAGTCCACAGGGTGGAGCAGTACTTC. It yields the protein CASSLVHRVEQYF.

This clonotype was observed many times. The rearrangement uses TRBV7-2 and TRBJ2-3, with D hard to call. The CDR3 runs to 14 residues. Germline V CDR1 and CDR2: SGHTA, FQGNSA. The V and J ends lost 3 bases and 1 base respectively, with 8 bases between them. The CDR3 sequence: CASSFAEGTDTQYF. As DNA, the CDR3 is TGTGCCAGCAGCTTCGCCGAGGGCACAGATACGCAGTATTTT.

This clonotype was seen repeatedly, ten times or more. The genes are TRBV20-1 and TRBJ2-3, with no clear D. V was clipped by 4 bases and J by 5 bases, with 13 bases between them. The CDR3 loop spans 13 amino acids. Germline CDR1 reads DFQATT; CDR2 reads SNEGSKA (reference sequence). This CDR3 reads CSANSGLRDTQYF. As DNA, the CDR3 is TGCAGTGCTAATTCAGGTCTGAGAGATACGCAGTATTTT.

This clonotype was counted ten times or more. The chain is built from TRBV5-1 and TRBJ2-7; possibly TRBD1 or TRBD2 for D (5 bases each). The CDR3 consists of 15 residues. The germline V gene has CDR1 SGHRS and CDR2 YFSETQ. Trimming removed 1 base at V and 5 bases at J, with 16 bases between. This chain's CDR3 is CASSLSGQGINEQYF. The DNA of the CDR3 is TGCGCCAGCAGCTTGTCGGGGCAGGGTATCAACGAGCAGTACTTC.

This clonotype has ten or more counts. This chain joins TRBV5-1 and TRBJ2-1; 16 bases are shared with TRBD2. In germline, CDR1 is SGHRS, CDR2 YFSETQ. Losses at the gene ends were 4 bases for V and 8 bases for J; bases not matched to a gene: 9. This CDR3 region has 17 residues. The CDR3 protein is CASSRPGTSGRAHEQFF. The DNA of the CDR3 is TGCGCCAGCAGCCGTCCCGGGACTAGCGGGAGGGCCCATGAGCAGTTCTTC.

This clonotype was seen many times. The rearrangement joins TRBV2 to TRBJ2-7; maybe TRBD1 (5 bases). This CDR3 has 15 residues. The germline V gene has CDR1 SNHLY and CDR2 FYNNEI. The V gene lost 6 bases and the J gene lost 1 base, with 16 bases spanning the gap. CDR3 amino acids: CASRIGAGLSYEQYF. In DNA form, the CDR3 reads TGTGCCAGCAGAATTGGGGCAGGCCTGTCCTACGAGCAGTACTTC.

This clonotype showed up many times. The V and J genes are TRBV7-2 and TRBJ2-7; D assignment may be TRBD1 or TRBD2 (5 bases each). Trimming took off 6 bases at V and 0 bases at J, with 12 bases between the two ends. Per the germline V gene, CDR1 is SGHTA and CDR2 is FQGNSA. The CDR3 loop spans 14 amino acids. Here the CDR3 DNA reads TGTGCCAGCAGTAAGGGGAGAAACTCCTACGAGCAGTACTTC. Translated, it gives CASSKGRNSYEQYF.

This clonotype was observed a few times. The genes are TRBV6-1 and TRBJ2-2; 12 nucleotides match TRBD2. With V trimmed by 7 bases and J by 7 bases, 4 bases remained unmatched. The germline gives CDR1 MNHNS, CDR2 SASEGT. This CDR3 has 14 residues. The CDR3 region is CASTRGLAGGELFF. DNA for the CDR3: TGTGCCAGCACCCGGGGACTAGCGGGCGGGGAGCTGTTTTTT.

This rearrangement joins TRBV19 to TRBJ1-1, with D maybe TRBD1 (6 bases). This CDR3 spans 15 amino acids. CDR1 LNHDA and CDR2 SQIVND come from the germline V gene (reference sequence). V was shortened by 4 bases and J by 0 bases, with 12 bases between the two germline ends. CDR3 sequence (DNA): TGTGCCAGTAGTAATCGCCCAGGGGTGAACACTGAAGCTTTCTTT. Encoded protein: CASSNRPGVNTEAFF.

This chain uses TRBV7-2 with TRBJ2-3; 9 bases align to TRBD2. From germline, CDR1 is SGHTA and CDR2 FQGNSA. With V trimmed by 6 bases and J by 0 bases, 4 bases remained unmatched. The CDR3 runs 15 residues. The CDR3 DNA reads as TGTGCCAGCAGGAGGACTAGCGTGAGCACAGATACGCAGTATTTT. Amino acid sequence: CASRRTSVSTDTQYF.

A few counts support this clonotype. Written as DNA, the CDR3 is TGTGCCAGCAGCCCCACTAGCGGGAGGGCCTACGAGCAGTACTTC. Translated: CASSPTSGRAYEQYF. This chain connects TRBV7-2 to TRBJ2-7; 13 bases line up with TRBD2. Germline CDR1 SGHTA, CDR2 FQGNSA. The CDR3 covers 15 residues. V shed 5 bases and J 2 bases; nucleotides not matched to a gene: 3.

This clonotype was seen repeatedly, ten times or more. An end of the junction does not agree with germline; a read error may underlie this. Here the CDR3 reads CIVEDLVESSYNEQFF. CDR3 sequence (DNA): TGCATCGTTGAAGATCTTGTTGAGAGCTCCTACAATGAGCAGTTCTTC. This chain connects TRBV29-1 to TRBJ2-1; no definite D call. Germline loops: CDR1 SQVTM, CDR2 ANQGSEA. The CDR3 has 16 amino acids.